These T cell receptor beta chains were read from a single sample in a study of T cell responses to AZD1222 COVID-19 vaccine. TCRdb's copy holds only in-frame clones and misses some; the assay was immunoSEQ multiplex PCR. The sample includes under 85,000 clones, roughly 87% of them seen just once. The material was peripheral blood, obtained on day 0 of MenACWY control vaccination. Source of these receptors: an adult in good health. CDR3s include the opening cysteine and the closing phenylalanine or tryptophan. A D gene is named only where the DNA matches it firmly. Not every row has a clone size; where given, it reads once, few, many or a size class.

abundance,v_gene,d_gene,j_gene,CDR3aa,CDR3nt
-,TRBV30,TRBD1,TRBJ2-3,CAWRDRGLTDTQYF,TGTGCCTGGAGGGACAGGGGGTTAACAGATACGCAGTATTTT
-,TRBV2,TRBD1,TRBJ1-2,CASSVDRDLYGYTF,TGTGCCAGCAGTGTTGACAGGGACCTCTATGGCTACACCTTC
-,TRBV28,-,TRBJ1-2,CALTGSKEGYTF,TGTGCCTTAACCGGGTCCAAGGAGGGCTACACCTTC
-,TRBV5-5,-,TRBJ2-2,CASSLAPQGRSGELFF,TGTGCCAGCAGCTTGGCCCCGCAGGGGAGAAGCGGGGAGCTGTTTTTT
once,TRBV5-6,-,TRBJ1-4,CASSFRGTNEKLFF,TGTGCCAGCAGCTTTCGGGGAACTAATGAAAAACTGTTTTTT
few,TRBV4-2,-,TRBJ2-7,CASSQGTVDYEQYF,TGTGCCAGCAGCCAAGGTACAGTGGATTACGAGCAGTACTTC
-,TRBV6-4,-,TRBJ1-4,CASIGPYTNEKLFF,TGTGCCAGCATTGGGCCCTACACTAATGAAAAACTGTTTTTT
-,TRBV29-1,-,TRBJ1-1,CSLTDFPFGTEAFF,TGCAGTCTCACTGATTTCCCCTTCGGCACTGAAGCTTTCTTT
-,TRBV2,-,TRBJ2-5,CASIWLNGGETQYF,TGTGCCAGCATCTGGCTCAATGGAGGCGAGACCCAGTACTTC
-,TRBV2,TRBD1,TRBJ1-1,CAGISDRFKNTEAFF,TGTGCCGGGATTTCGGACAGGTTTAAGAACACTGAAGCTTTCTTT
-,TRBV25-1,-,TRBJ1-1,CASIPAMNTEAFF,TGTGCCAGCATCCCAGCAATGAACACTGAAGCTTTCTTT
-,TRBV15,TRBD1,TRBJ2-7,CATSRDRNRGHEQYF,TGTGCCACCAGCAGAGATCGAAACAGGGGCCACGAGCAGTACTTC
-,TRBV7-9,-,TRBJ2-7,CASSLVGGGEPSYEQYF,TGTGCCAGCAGCTTAGTGGGGGGCGGGGAACCCTCCTACGAGCAGTACTTC
few,TRBV5-1,-,TRBJ1-1,CASSFGGAGSGRTEAFF,TGCGCCAGCAGCTTTGGAGGGGCGGGGAGCGGTCGGACTGAAGCTTTCTTT
once,TRBV30,-,TRBJ1-5,CAWSAGVNQPQHF,TGTGCCTGGAGTGCAGGGGTCAATCAGCCCCAGCATTTT
-,TRBV3-1/TRBV3-2,-,TRBJ1-3,CASSQGGLSSGNTIYF,TGTGCCAGCAGCCAAGGAGGACTCAGCTCTGGAAACACCATATATTTT
-,TRBV11-3,-,TRBJ2-3,CASSPQQGADTQYF,TGTGCCAGCAGCCCTCAACAGGGTGCAGATACGCAGTATTTT